The clone carrying this TCR beta chain was observed many times. Its antigen is undetermined. The sample is drawn from a study of T cells in Graves' hyperthyroidism and ophthalmopathy. RNA transcripts were the template for amplifying TCR beta CDR3 regions. First-round RT-PCR with HTBI primers amplified the TCR CDR3 region. Each CDR3 protein gets one entry after TCRdb re-called the multiplex PCR reads with MiXCR. The sample consists of about 500,000 distinct CDR3 sequences, 46% of them appearing once. The ends were cut back, 5 bases at V and 7 bases at J, with 11 bases in the middle. In germline, CDR1 is SGHTA, CDR2 FQGNSA. The CDR3 covers 12 residues. General study results and limits: Stable hyperthyroidism was told apart from ophthalmopathy by a model built on 13 V-J features.

Sequenced material: peripheral blood or thyroid tissue (not recorded which). The clonotype originates from an adult woman with Graves' disease, either hyperthyroidism or ophthalmopathy (not recorded which). The rearrangement links TRBV7-2 to TRBJ1-2; the D is unclear. CDR3 in DNA: TGTGCCAGCAGCCTGGGGTTTGGTGGCTACACCTTC. Amino acids: CASSLGFGGYTF.